This T cell receptor beta chain was captured in a study of cytomegalovirus exposure and HLA in healthy donors. Whole-study results and caveats: Testing in vitro showed a few CMV-associated chains specific for CMV antigens. Information on immune exposure was restricted to one variable (CMV serostatus).

The CDR3 is 13 amino acids. V was clipped by 6 bases and J by 3 bases, with 15 bases between them. Germline V lookup: CDR1 SQVTM, CDR2 ANQGSEA. As to this clone: The target antigen is unknown.

Researchers ran the PCR with 60 Vbeta and 13 Jbeta primers. This table comes from immunoSEQ multiplex PCR, and its TCRdb copy is limited to in-frame clones, with some not included. The sample lists approximately 150,000 clones; approximately 80% were seen once. Source material: PBMCs. This clonotype was sampled from a woman between 40 and 50 years old in good health and CMV-seronegative. The chain is built from TRBV29-1 and TRBJ2-7; the D gene is possibly TRBD2 (5 bases). This chain's CDR3 is CSVLYPRGYEQYF. The CDR3 nucleotides read TGCAGCGTGCTCTACCCCCGGGGCTACGAGCAGTACTTC.